The next 28 T cell receptor beta chains were all read from a single sample in a study of blood T cell repertoires in COVID-19 (TCRdb year 2020). The method behind the library was the immunoSEQ multiplex PCR assay. As stored in TCRdb, this immuneACCESS dataset retains in-frame rearrangements with V and J assigned. A fraction of the clones does not appear; measured against another copy, unresolved V genes explain less than half of the discrepancy, and the remainder lacks a known reason. The sample includes 150,000 to 250,000 clones, with around 87% observed a single time. About 2.2% of the sample is taken by the ten largest. The specimen sequenced was PBMCs or T cells enriched from blood (not recorded which). The receptors shown here come from a woman between 25 and 40 years old who had recovered from COVID-19.

The rearrangement uses TRBV4-2 and TRBJ1-5; D might be TRBD1 (6 bases). The CDR3 has 15 amino acids. Between the trimmed V and J ends, which lost 0 bases and 4 bases, there was a span of 10 bases. CDR1 LGHNA and CDR2 YNFKEQ come from the germline V gene. The DNA of the CDR3 is TGTGCCAGCAGCCAAGATGGGGGCAGAAATCAGCCCCAGCATTTT. Residues: CASSQDGGRNQPQHF.

The chain is built from TRBV7-9 and TRBJ2-1; 7 bases are a match to TRBD1. Germline CDR1 SEHNR, CDR2 FQNEAQ (reference sequence). CDR3 size: 10 residues. V lost 8 bases and J lost 10; bases outside the gene matches: 2. The DNA of the CDR3 is TGTGCCAGCGGGACAGTCGAGCAGTTCTTC. Its translation: CASGTVEQFF.

This clone has just one count. The genes are TRBV27 and TRBJ1-4; D possibly corresponds to TRBD1 (5 bases). Germline CDR1 reads MNHEY; CDR2 reads SMNVEV (reference sequence). The CDR3 extends over 15 amino acids. V was trimmed by 2 bases and J by 4 bases, leaving 11 bases between them. CDR3 sequence: CASSLRGRDNEKLFF. The CDR3 DNA is TGTGCCAGCAGTTTACGAGGCAGGGATAATGAAAAACTGTTTTTT.

V usage is TRBV7-2 and J usage is TRBJ1-5, with 8 bases aligning to TRBD1. This CDR3 spans 14 amino acids. Germline trimming cut 5 bases from V and 7 bases from J; bases unmatched to any gene: 7. CDR1 is SGHTA, CDR2 FQGNSA, per germline. In DNA, the CDR3 is TGTGCCAGCAGCCCGACAGGGGTAAGGCAGCCCCAGCATTTT. This translates into CASSPTGVRQPQHF.

As DNA, the CDR3 is TGTGCCAGCAGTGAAGGGGCAGGGGGCTGGTTACTCTATGGCTACACCTTC. This gives the protein CASSEGAGGWLLYGYTF. This chain connects TRBV6-1 to TRBJ1-2; TRBD1 matches at 8 bases. The CDR3 extends over 17 amino acids. With V trimmed by 1 base and J by 4 bases, 11 bases remained unmatched. Germline V gives CDR1 MNHNS, CDR2 SASEGT.

This clone has only a few counts. The chain couples TRBV6-5 to TRBJ2-1, with 7 bases that match TRBD2. V lost 6 bases to trimming and J lost 5 bases; unmatched junction nucleotides: 10. Germline V gene sequence: CDR1 MNHEY, CDR2 SVGAGI. CDR3 length: 15 residues. The CDR3 spells CASRKPGTNNNEQFF. CDR3 bases: TGTGCCAGCAGAAAACCCGGGACTAACAACAATGAGCAGTTCTTC.

This clone was seen just once. The chain couples TRBV29-1 to TRBJ1-3, with TRBD1 as a possible D gene (5 bases). The CDR3 contains 12 residues. Germline assignment: CDR1 SQVTM and CDR2 ANQGSEA. V was shortened by 6 bases and J by 7 bases, with 13 bases between the two germline ends. The CDR3 protein is CSVLDSGNTIYF. The CDR3 DNA is TGCAGCGTCCTCGACAGTGGGAACACCATATATTTT. Variable domain in full (rest from reference TRBV29-1 and TRBJ1-3): SAVISQKPSRDICQRGTSLTIQCQVDSQVTMMFWYRQQPGQSLTLIATANQGSEATYESGFVIDKFPISRPNLTFSTLTVSNMSPEDSSIYLCSVLDSGNTIYFGEGSWLTVV.

V usage is TRBV5-4 and J usage is TRBJ1-4; D is perhaps TRBD1 (6 bases). Per the germline V gene, CDR1 is SGHNT and CDR2 is YYREEE (reference sequence). With 4 bases removed from V and 8 bases from J, the gap between germline ends came to 15 bases. The CDR3 contains 14 residues. CDR3 nucleotides: TGTGCCAGCAGCCCCGAGTCAGGGGACGAAAAACTGTTTTTT. Translated, it gives CASSPESGDEKLFF.

The chain uses TRBV7-2 and TRBJ1-1; D is possibly TRBD1 (5 bases). CDR3 length equals 15 residues. Germline V gene lookup returns CDR1 SGHTA and CDR2 FQGNSA. V lost 5 bases, J lost 5 bases, and 18 bases lay in between. The CDR3 DNA sequence: TGTGCCAGCAGCGTAACCGGGGGGGTGAGGACTGAAGCTTTCTTT. This codes for CASSVTGGVRTEAFF.

The rearrangement links TRBV27 to TRBJ2-5; weak D call: TRBD1 (5 bases). This CDR3 contains 15 residues. CDR1 is MNHEY, CDR2 SMNVEV, per germline (reference sequence). V was cut by 3 bases and J by 5 bases, with 16 bases left in between. CDR3 nucleotide sequence: TGTGCCAGCAGTTTCCCGGCAGGGTGGCACGAGACCCAGTACTTC. Its protein is CASSFPAGWHETQYF.

J is TRBJ2-1 and V is TRBV19, with 13 bases matching TRBD2. The trim removed 4 bases at V and 5 bases at J, leaving 2 bases unmatched. The CDR3 has 15 residues. Looked up from germline, CDR1 is LNHDA and CDR2 is SQIVND (reference sequence). CDR3 in amino acids: CASSKGTSGNNEQFF. The CDR3, as DNA: TGTGCCAGTAGTAAAGGGACTAGCGGGAACAATGAGCAGTTCTTC. Complete variable domain (other parts from reference TRBV19 and TRBJ2-1): DGGITQSPKYLFRKEGQNVTLSCEQNLNHDAMYWYRQDPGQGLRLIYYSQIVNDFQKGDIAEGYSVSREKKESFPLTVTSAQKNPTAFYLCASSKGTSGNNEQFFGPGTRLTVL.

V gene TRBV9 combines with J gene TRBJ2-7; perhaps TRBD1 as D (5 bases). The germline V and J ends were trimmed by 4 bases and 5 bases, with 13 bases remaining between them. The CDR3 length is 13 residues. Germline CDR1 reads SGDLS; CDR2 reads YYNGEE. CDR3 sequence (DNA): TGTGCCAGCAGCCTTAGGACAACGGACGAGCAGTACTTC. Protein sequence: CASSLRTTDEQYF.

The chain joins TRBV5-6 to TRBJ1-3; 7 nucleotides align to TRBD1. V lost 3 bases, J lost 0 bases, and 9 bases stayed unmatched. Germline V CDR1 and CDR2: SGHDT, YYEEEE. This CDR3 contains 17 residues. CDR3 nucleotides: TGTGCCAGCAGCTACGGACAGGTGGGCTTCTCTGGAAACACCATATATTTT. Amino acid sequence: CASSYGQVGFSGNTIYF.

This chain uses TRBV13 with TRBJ2-5; the match to TRBD2 covers 7 bases. The ends lost 0 bases at V and 3 bases at J; junction bases unmatched: 7. Germline-derived CDR1 and CDR2 are PRHDT and FYEKMQ (reference sequence). The length of the CDR3 is 16 residues. The CDR3 sequence: CASSLGLGGGKETQYF. CDR3 coding DNA: TGTGCCAGCAGCTTAGGCCTCGGCGGGGGTAAAGAGACCCAGTACTTC.

Only a few counts were recorded for this clone. The chain couples TRBV30 to TRBJ1-6, with 7 bases fitting TRBD1. The CDR3 spans 13 residues. Germline V CDR1 and CDR2: GTSNPN, SVGIG (reference sequence). Trimming at V came to 5 bases and at J to 6 bases, leaving 4 bases not matched to a gene. CDR3 sequence (DNA): TGTGCCTGGGCGGGACAGATTAATTCACCCCTCCACTTT. It codes for CAWAGQINSPLHF.

The genes are TRBV7-2 and TRBJ1-2; the match to TRBD1 covers 7 bases. The CDR3 totals 16 residues. V was pared by 5 bases and J by 6 bases, with 15 bases of the junction left unmatched. CDR1 and CDR2 from the germline V gene are SGHTA and FQGNSA. CDR3 sequence: CASSAQGRSQGDGYTF. In nucleotides, the CDR3 is TGTGCCAGCAGCGCCCAAGGCCGGAGCCAGGGGGATGGCTACACCTTC. Based on the CDR3 plus reference TRBV7-2 and TRBJ1-2, the full variable domain is GAGVSQSPSNKVTEKGKDVELRCDPISGHTALYWYRQSLGQGLEFLIYFQGNSAPDKSGLPSDRFSAERTGGSVSTLTIQRTQQEDSAVYLCASSAQGRSQGDGYTFGSGTRLTVV.

The chain carries TRBV30 and TRBJ2-7; 11 bases are shared with TRBD1. The CDR3 runs 13 residues. Germline loops: CDR1 GTSNPN, CDR2 SVGIG (reference sequence). With 3 bases clipped from V and 4 bases from J, the junction kept 2 bases outside the gene matches. The CDR3 DNA reads as TGTGCCTGGAGGGGACAGGGGGGGTACGAGCAGTACTTC. This encodes CAWRGQGGYEQYF.

A few counts support this clone. This chain joins TRBV5-1 and TRBJ1-2; possibly TRBD1 for D (5 bases). This CDR3 comprises 15 residues. V gave up 4 bases and J gave up 3 bases, with 16 bases separating them. Germline V gene data show CDR1 as SGHRS and CDR2 as YFSETQ. The DNA of the CDR3 is TGCGCCAGCAGCCCACGAGACAGATCGGACTATGGCTACACCTTC. This sequence encodes CASSPRDRSDYGYTF.

This rearrangement joins TRBV6-5 to TRBJ2-7; 8 nucleotides line up with TRBD1. CDR1 MNHEY and CDR2 SVGAGI come from the germline V gene. The CDR3 is 13 amino acids. V lost 8 bases and J lost 4; bases outside the gene matches: 7. CDR3 protein: CASDRQGTYEQYF. Written as DNA, the CDR3 is TGTGCCAGCGATAGACAGGGGACATACGAGCAGTACTTC.

This chain connects TRBV7-9 to TRBJ2-7, with D possibly being TRBD2 (6 bases). Per the germline V gene, CDR1 is SEHNR and CDR2 is FQNEAQ (reference sequence). V was trimmed by 2 bases and J by 2 bases, leaving 19 bases between them. This CDR3 contains 17 residues. The CDR3 is CASSLTSPVADTYEQYF. Here the CDR3 DNA reads TGTGCCAGCAGCTTAACTTCCCCAGTAGCGGATACCTACGAGCAGTACTTC.

This clone came up once. This chain uses TRBV24-1 with TRBJ1-2; the match to TRBD1 covers 7 bases. V lost 4 bases to trimming and J lost 5 bases; unmatched junction nucleotides: 3. Looked up from germline, CDR1 is KGHDR and CDR2 is SFDVKD. The CDR3 totals 13 residues. CDR3 residues: CATSERDRYGYTF. In nucleotides, the CDR3 is TGTGCCACCAGTGAACGGGACAGATATGGCTACACCTTC.

The chain employs TRBV5-4 and TRBJ2-7; D is unresolved. Trimming pared 0 bases from V and 1 base from J, leaving 5 bases between. In germline, CDR1 is SGHNT, CDR2 YYREEE (reference sequence). This CDR3 is 13 amino acids long. The CDR3 DNA sequence: TGTGCCAGCAGCTTGGGACAATCCTACGAGCAGTACTTC. It codes for CASSLGQSYEQYF. Filled out from reference TRBV5-4 and TRBJ2-7, the complete variable domain reads ETGVTQSPTHLIKTRGQQVTLRCSSQSGHNTVSWYQQALGQGPQFIFQYYREEENGRGNFPPRFSGLQFPNYSSELNVNALELDDSALYLCASSLGQSYEQYFGPGTRLTVT.

This clone was found once. The CDR3 loop reads CASSLKSAGPGETQYF. DNA for the CDR3: TGTGCCAGCAGCTTAAAGTCCGCGGGGCCGGGGGAGACCCAGTACTTC. The chain joins TRBV7-9 to TRBJ2-5; possible D gene TRBD2, 6 bases. Germline CDR1 SEHNR, CDR2 FQNEAQ (reference sequence). V was cut by 2 bases and J by 5 bases, with 18 bases left in between. The CDR3 is 16 residues long.

The chain is built from TRBV5-4 and TRBJ1-1; tentative D call: TRBD1 (5 bases). The CDR3 is 14 residues long. Between the trimmed V and J ends, which lost 5 bases and 7 bases, there was a span of 18 bases. In germline, CDR1 is SGHNT, CDR2 YYREEE (reference sequence). CDR3 in DNA: TGTGCCAGCAGTAGTGCAGGGCGTTTGGATGAAGCTTTCTTT. Amino acids: CASSSAGRLDEAFF.

A single count supports this clone. The V gene is TRBV19, the J gene TRBJ1-3; D not resolved. V was shortened by 7 bases and J by 0 bases, with 13 bases between the two germline ends. The CDR3 totals 15 residues. Germline V gene sequence: CDR1 LNHDA, CDR2 SQIVND (reference sequence). The CDR3 region has the DNA TGTGCCAGTACTAATGAGATTACCTCTGGAAACACCATATATTTT. It is translated as CASTNEITSGNTIYF.

The chain links TRBV7-2 to TRBJ1-3, with TRBD1 matching over 7 bases. CDR1 and CDR2 (germline): SGHTA, FQGNSA. Germline trimming cut 2 bases from V and 3 bases from J; bases unmatched to any gene: 1. The CDR3 extends over 14 amino acids. The CDR3, as DNA: TGTGCCAGCAGCTTAAACAGGGGTGGAAACACCATATATTTT. Its protein is CASSLNRGGNTIYF.

The J gene is TRBJ2-7, the V gene TRBV7-9, with D maybe TRBD1 (6 bases). The germline gives CDR1 SEHNR, CDR2 FQNEAQ (reference sequence). The CDR3 has 14 amino acids. The V end lost 1 base, the J end lost 5 bases, and 12 bases lay between the germline ends. Written as DNA, the CDR3 is TGTGCCAGCAGCTTAGGGGCACAGGGACACGAGCAGTACTTC. Translated: CASSLGAQGHEQYF.

CDR3 amino acids: CASSPYPGGTEAFF. The CDR3 DNA follows: TGTGCCAGCAGCCCATATCCAGGGGGCACTGAAGCTTTCTTT. The rearrangement links TRBV7-3 to TRBJ1-1; TRBD1 agrees at 7 bases. Germline loops: CDR1 SGHTA, CDR2 FQGTGA. The CDR3 length is 14 residues. The V and J ends lost 5 bases and 4 bases, in that order; junction bases with no gene match: 7. Full variable domain (missing parts from reference TRBV7-3 and TRBJ1-1): GAGVSQTPSNKVTEKGKYVELRCDPISGHTALYWYRQSLGQGPEFLIYFQGTGAADDSGLPNDRFFAVRPEGSVSTLKIQRTERGDSAVYLCASSPYPGGTEAFFGQGTRLTVV.